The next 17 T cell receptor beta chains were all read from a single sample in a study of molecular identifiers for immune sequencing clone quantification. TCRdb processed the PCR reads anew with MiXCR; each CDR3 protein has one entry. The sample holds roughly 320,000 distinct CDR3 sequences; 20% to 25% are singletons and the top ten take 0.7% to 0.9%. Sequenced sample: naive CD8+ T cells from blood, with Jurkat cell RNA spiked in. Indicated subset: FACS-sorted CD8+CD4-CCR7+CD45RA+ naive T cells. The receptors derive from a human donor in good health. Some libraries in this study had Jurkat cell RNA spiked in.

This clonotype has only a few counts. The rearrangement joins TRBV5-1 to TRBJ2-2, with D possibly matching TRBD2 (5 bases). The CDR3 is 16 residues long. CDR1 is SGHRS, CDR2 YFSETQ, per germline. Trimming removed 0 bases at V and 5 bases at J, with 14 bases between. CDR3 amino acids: CASSLASSLGTGELFF. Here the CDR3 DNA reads TGCGCCAGCAGCTTGGCGTCTAGCCTTGGTACCGGGGAGCTGTTTTTT.

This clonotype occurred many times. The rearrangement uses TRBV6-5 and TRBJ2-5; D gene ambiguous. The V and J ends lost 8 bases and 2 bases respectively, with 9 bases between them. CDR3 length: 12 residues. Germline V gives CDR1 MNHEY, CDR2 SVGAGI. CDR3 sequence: CASGQPQETQYF. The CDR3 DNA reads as TGTGCCAGCGGGCAACCACAAGAGACCCAGTACTTC.

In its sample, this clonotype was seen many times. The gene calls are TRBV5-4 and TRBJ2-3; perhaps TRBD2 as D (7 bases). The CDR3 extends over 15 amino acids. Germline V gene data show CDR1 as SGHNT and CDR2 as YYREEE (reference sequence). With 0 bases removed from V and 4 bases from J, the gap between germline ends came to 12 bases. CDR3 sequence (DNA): TGTGCCAGCAGCTTGGTTGGGGGGGCAGCAGATACGCAGTATTTT. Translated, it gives CASSLVGGAADTQYF. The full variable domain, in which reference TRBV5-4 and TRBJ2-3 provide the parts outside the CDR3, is ETGVTQSPTHLIKTRGQQVTLRCSSQSGHNTVSWYQQALGQGPQFIFQYYREEENGRGNFPPRFSGLQFPNYSSELNVNALELDDSALYLCASSLVGGAADTQYFGPGTRLTVL.

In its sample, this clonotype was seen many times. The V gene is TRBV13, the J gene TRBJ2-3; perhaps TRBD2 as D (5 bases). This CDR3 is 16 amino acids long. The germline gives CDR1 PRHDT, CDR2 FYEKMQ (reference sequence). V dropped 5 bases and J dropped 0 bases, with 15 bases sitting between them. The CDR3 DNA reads TGTGCCAGCAGCACGCCGCGTGGACTTAGCACAGATACGCAGTATTTT. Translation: CASSTPRGLSTDTQYF.

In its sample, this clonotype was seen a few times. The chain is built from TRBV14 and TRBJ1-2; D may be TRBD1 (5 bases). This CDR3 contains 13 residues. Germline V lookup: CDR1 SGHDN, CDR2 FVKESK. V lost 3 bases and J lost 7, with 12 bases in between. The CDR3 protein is CASSQDKRGGYTF. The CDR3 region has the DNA TGTGCCAGCAGCCAGGACAAGCGAGGTGGCTACACCTTC.

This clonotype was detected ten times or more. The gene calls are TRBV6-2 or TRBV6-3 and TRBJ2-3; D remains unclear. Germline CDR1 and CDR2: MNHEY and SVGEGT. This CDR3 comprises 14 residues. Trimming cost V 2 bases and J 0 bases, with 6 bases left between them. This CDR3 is CASSYVTSTDTQYF. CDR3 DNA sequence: TGTGCCAGCAGTTACGTGACTAGCACAGATACGCAGTATTTT.

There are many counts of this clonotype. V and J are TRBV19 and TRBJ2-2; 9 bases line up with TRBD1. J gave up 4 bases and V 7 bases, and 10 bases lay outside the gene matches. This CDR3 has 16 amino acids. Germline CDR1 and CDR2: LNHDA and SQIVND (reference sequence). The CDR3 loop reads CASTSWGQGGTGELFF. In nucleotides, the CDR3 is TGTGCCAGTACCTCTTGGGGACAGGGTGGCACCGGGGAGCTGTTTTTT. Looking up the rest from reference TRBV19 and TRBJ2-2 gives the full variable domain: DGGITQSPKYLFRKEGQNVTLSCEQNLNHDAMYWYRQDPGQGLRLIYYSQIVNDFQKGDIAEGYSVSREKKESFPLTVTSAQKNPTAFYLCASTSWGQGGTGELFFGEGSRLTVL.

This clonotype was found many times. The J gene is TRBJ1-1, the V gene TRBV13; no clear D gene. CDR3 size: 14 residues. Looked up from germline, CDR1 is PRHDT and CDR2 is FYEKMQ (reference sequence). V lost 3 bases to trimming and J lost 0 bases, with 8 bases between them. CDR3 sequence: CASSFRDMNTEAFF. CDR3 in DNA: TGTGCCAGCAGCTTCAGAGACATGAACACTGAAGCTTTCTTT.

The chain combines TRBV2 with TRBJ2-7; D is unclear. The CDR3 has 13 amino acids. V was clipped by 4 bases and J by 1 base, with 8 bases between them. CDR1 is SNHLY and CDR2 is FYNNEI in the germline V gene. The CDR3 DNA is TGTGCCAGCAGTGGGATAGTTTCCTACGAGCAGTACTTC. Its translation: CASSGIVSYEQYF. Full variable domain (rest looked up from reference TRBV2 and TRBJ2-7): EPEVTQTPSHQVTQMGQEVILRCVPISNHLYFYWYRQILGQKVEFLVSFYNNEISEKSEIFDDQFSVERPDGSNFTLKIRSTKLEDSAMYFCASSGIVSYEQYFGPGTRLTVT.

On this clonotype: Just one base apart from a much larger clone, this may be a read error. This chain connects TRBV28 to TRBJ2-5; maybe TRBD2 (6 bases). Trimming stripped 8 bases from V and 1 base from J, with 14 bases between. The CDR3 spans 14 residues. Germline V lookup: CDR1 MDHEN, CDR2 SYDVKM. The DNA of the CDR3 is TGTGCCAGCGGGGGGACCTGGGGCCAAGAGACCCAGTACTTC. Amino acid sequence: CASGGTWGQETQYF.

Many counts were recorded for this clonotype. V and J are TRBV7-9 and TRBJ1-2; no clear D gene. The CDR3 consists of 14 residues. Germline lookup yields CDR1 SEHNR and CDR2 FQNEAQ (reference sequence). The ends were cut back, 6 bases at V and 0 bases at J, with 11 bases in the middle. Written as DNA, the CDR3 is TGTGCCAGCAGTCCCGGACTCTCTAACTATGGCTACACCTTC. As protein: CASSPGLSNYGYTF.

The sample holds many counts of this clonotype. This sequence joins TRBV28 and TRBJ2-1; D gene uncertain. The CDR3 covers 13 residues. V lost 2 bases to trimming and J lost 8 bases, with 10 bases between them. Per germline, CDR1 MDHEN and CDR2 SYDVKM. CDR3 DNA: TGTGCCAGCAGTTTAAATGGCGTCGATGAGCAGTTCTTC. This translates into CASSLNGVDEQFF.

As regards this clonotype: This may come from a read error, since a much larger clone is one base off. CDR3 residues: CASSLTLDRVLNQPQHF. As DNA, the CDR3 is TGTGCCAGCAGTTTGACCTTAGACAGGGTCTTGAATCAGCCCCAGCATTTT. This chain joins TRBV28 and TRBJ1-5, with 7 bases matching TRBD1. The germline V gene has CDR1 MDHEN and CDR2 SYDVKM. The CDR3 totals 17 residues. J was trimmed by 4 bases and V by 3 bases; bases with no gene match: 12. Full variable domain (remainder filled in from reference TRBV28 and TRBJ1-5): DVKVTQSSRYLVKRTGEKVFLECVQDMDHENMFWYRQDPGLGLRLIYFSYDVKMKEKGDIPEGYSVSREKKERFSLILESASTNQTSMYLCASSLTLDRVLNQPQHFGDGTRLSIL.

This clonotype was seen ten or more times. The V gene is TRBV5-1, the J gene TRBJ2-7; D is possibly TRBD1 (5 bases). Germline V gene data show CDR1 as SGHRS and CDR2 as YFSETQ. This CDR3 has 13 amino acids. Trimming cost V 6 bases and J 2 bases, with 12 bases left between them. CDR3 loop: CASNQGPAYEQYF. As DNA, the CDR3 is TGCGCCAGCAACCAGGGTCCGGCCTACGAGCAGTACTTC. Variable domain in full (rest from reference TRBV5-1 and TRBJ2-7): KAGVTQTPRYLIKTRGQQVTLSCSPISGHRSVSWYQQTPGQGLQFLFEYFSETQRNKGNFPGRFSGRQFSNSRSEMNVSTLELGDSALYLCASNQGPAYEQYFGPGTRLTVT.

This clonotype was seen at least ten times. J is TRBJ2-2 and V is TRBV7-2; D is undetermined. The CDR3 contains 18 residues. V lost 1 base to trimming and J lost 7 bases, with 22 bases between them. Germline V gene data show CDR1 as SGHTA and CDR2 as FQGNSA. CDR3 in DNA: TGTGCCAGCAGCTTAGAGGAAATGGGGTCCATCGGAGTCGGGGAGCTGTTTTTT. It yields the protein CASSLEEMGSIGVGELFF.

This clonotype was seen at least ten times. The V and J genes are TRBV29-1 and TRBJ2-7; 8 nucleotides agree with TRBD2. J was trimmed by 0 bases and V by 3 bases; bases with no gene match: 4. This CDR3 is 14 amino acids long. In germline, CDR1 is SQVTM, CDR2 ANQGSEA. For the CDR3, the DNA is TGCAGCGTTGAGTCTAGCGGGTCCTCCTACGAGCAGTACTTC. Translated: CSVESSGSSYEQYF.

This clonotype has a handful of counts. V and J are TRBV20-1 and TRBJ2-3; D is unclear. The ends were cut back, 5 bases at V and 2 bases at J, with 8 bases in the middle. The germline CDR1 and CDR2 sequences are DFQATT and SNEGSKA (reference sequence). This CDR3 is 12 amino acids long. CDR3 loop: CSASLYTDTQYF. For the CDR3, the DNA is TGCAGTGCTTCGCTGTACACAGATACGCAGTATTTT.